These T cell receptor beta chains were read from a single sample in a study of T cell responses to AZD1222 COVID-19 vaccine. Only in-frame clones appear in the TCRdb table, and some are missing; sequencing was by immunoSEQ multiplex PCR. The table has about 54,000 clones, 86% seen once; the top ten hold about 7%. The sequenced sample was peripheral blood, obtained 28 days after the second AZD1222 dose. The receptors originated from an adult who received the AZD1222 COVID-19 vaccine. The CDR3 runs from the conserved cysteine through the conserved F or W. Each record gives: V gene, D gene, J gene, clone size, CDR3 DNA, CDR3 protein. The D gene is left open where the match is weak. Clone size is given for some rows only: seen once, a few or many times, or a class if the clone is expanded.

v_gene: TRBV4-1
d_gene: TRBD1
j_gene: TRBJ2-5
abundance: .
CDR3nt: TGCGCCAGCAGCCTGACAGGGATGGAGACCCAGTACTTC
CDR3aa: CASSLTGMETQYF

v_gene: TRBV5-1
d_gene: .
j_gene: TRBJ1-6
abundance: .
CDR3nt: TGCGCCAGCAGCGTCGGACAGCGGTCTTCACCCCTCCACTTT
CDR3aa: CASSVGQRSSPLHF

v_gene: TRBV29-1
d_gene: .
j_gene: TRBJ1-5
abundance: .
CDR3nt: TGCAGCGTTGAAGTACAGCCTAATCAGCCCCAGCATTTT
CDR3aa: CSVEVQPNQPQHF

v_gene: TRBV7-2
d_gene: .
j_gene: TRBJ2-1
abundance: .
CDR3nt: TGTGCCAGCAGCTTTCGGGGGGCCTCCTACAATGAGCAGTTCTTC
CDR3aa: CASSFRGASYNEQFF

v_gene: TRBV4-1
d_gene: TRBD1
j_gene: TRBJ1-1
abundance: .
CDR3nt: TGCGCCAGCAGCCAGGAAAGACAGGGGGCAGCTTTCTTT
CDR3aa: CASSQERQGAAFF

v_gene: TRBV19
d_gene: .
j_gene: TRBJ1-1
abundance: once
CDR3nt: TGTGCCAGTAGTATGCAGGTGGTTGCTGAAGCTTTCTTT
CDR3aa: CASSMQVVAEAFF

v_gene: TRBV19
d_gene: TRBD1
j_gene: TRBJ2-7
abundance: .
CDR3nt: TGTGCCAGTAGTATGGGGATACAGGGGGCTATCTACGAGCAGTACTTC
CDR3aa: CASSMGIQGAIYEQYF

v_gene: TRBV6-6
d_gene: TRBD1
j_gene: TRBJ1-6
abundance: .
CDR3nt: TGTGCCAGCAGTTACGCGGACAGGGTTAATTCACCCCTCCACTTT
CDR3aa: CASSYADRVNSPLHF

v_gene: TRBV4-2
d_gene: TRBD1
j_gene: TRBJ2-7
abundance: medium-sized
CDR3nt: TGTGCCAGCAGCGGAGACAGGGGGTGGTACGAGCAGTACTTC
CDR3aa: CASSGDRGWYEQYF

v_gene: TRBV6-6
d_gene: .
j_gene: TRBJ1-1
abundance: .
CDR3nt: TGTGCCAGCATCCGGGGGGAGGCTGAAGCTTTCTTT
CDR3aa: CASIRGEAEAFF

v_gene: TRBV11-2
d_gene: .
j_gene: TRBJ2-5
abundance: .
CDR3nt: TGTGCCAGCAGCTTAGACAGGGAGCAGACCCAGTACTTC
CDR3aa: CASSLDREQTQYF

v_gene: TRBV7-9
d_gene: TRBD1
j_gene: TRBJ2-7
abundance: .
CDR3nt: TGTGCCAGCAGCCCTATGACAGGGGACCCCGCCTACGAGCAGTACTTC
CDR3aa: CASSPMTGDPAYEQYF

v_gene: TRBV6-1
d_gene: .
j_gene: TRBJ2-7
abundance: .
CDR3nt: TGTGCCAGCAGTGAACTACCCCGCCCGGGCGAGCAGTACTTC
CDR3aa: CASSELPRPGEQYF

v_gene: TRBV25-1
d_gene: .
j_gene: TRBJ2-5
abundance: once
CDR3nt: TGTGCCAGCAGTGAATCGGAGGGACATCCTCAAGAGACCCAGTACTTC
CDR3aa: CASSESEGHPQETQYF

v_gene: TRBV24-1
d_gene: .
j_gene: TRBJ2-1
abundance: .
CDR3nt: TGTGCCACCAGTGACTACTCGTATGAGCAGTTCTTC
CDR3aa: CATSDYSYEQFF

v_gene: TRBV29-1
d_gene: .
j_gene: TRBJ1-4
abundance: .
CDR3nt: TGCAGCGTTGTAATAAGGGCGACGACTAATGAAAAACTGTTTTTT
CDR3aa: CSVVIRATTNEKLFF

v_gene: TRBV4-3
d_gene: TRBD2
j_gene: TRBJ2-3
abundance: .
CDR3nt: TGCGCCAGCAGCCAGGGAATAGCGGGAGGCTCCACAGATACGCAGTATTTT
CDR3aa: CASSQGIAGGSTDTQYF

v_gene: TRBV28
d_gene: .
j_gene: TRBJ1-3
abundance: .
CDR3nt: TGTGCCAGCAGTGGGAACGGAAACACCATATATTTT
CDR3aa: CASSGNGNTIYF

v_gene: TRBV7-2
d_gene: TRBD1
j_gene: TRBJ1-2
abundance: .
CDR3nt: TGTGCCAGCAGCTTATCTACGACAGGGGACCCTGACTACACCTTC
CDR3aa: CASSLSTTGDPDYTF

v_gene: TRBV3-1/TRBV3-2
d_gene: .
j_gene: TRBJ2-2
abundance: .
CDR3nt: TGTGCCAGCAGCCACCTCGCCTGGGCGAACACCGGGGAGCTGTTTTTT
CDR3aa: CASSHLAWANTGELFF

v_gene: TRBV7-9
d_gene: .
j_gene: TRBJ1-4
abundance: .
CDR3nt: TGTGCCAGCAGCTTAGCCCCGACGTTAGGAAGCGAAAAACTGTTTTTT
CDR3aa: CASSLAPTLGSEKLFF

v_gene: TRBV9
d_gene: .
j_gene: TRBJ1-5
abundance: .
CDR3nt: TGTGCCAGCAGCGTAGGAGGTGACAATCAGCCCCAGCATTTT
CDR3aa: CASSVGGDNQPQHF

v_gene: TRBV28
d_gene: .
j_gene: TRBJ2-7
abundance: once
CDR3nt: TGTGCCAGCAGTCTAGGGACAACCCATCGCTACGAGCAGTACTTC
CDR3aa: CASSLGTTHRYEQYF

v_gene: TRBV6-1
d_gene: .
j_gene: TRBJ1-2
abundance: once
CDR3nt: TGTGCCAGCAGTGAACTCAGGGACTCGGGCTACACCTTC
CDR3aa: CASSELRDSGYTF

v_gene: TRBV15
d_gene: .
j_gene: TRBJ1-4
abundance: .
CDR3nt: TGTGCCACCAGTCGTCGCGCCGGCCCGAGGGGTGAAAAACTGTTTTTT
CDR3aa: CATSRRAGPRGEKLFF

v_gene: TRBV5-4
d_gene: TRBD2
j_gene: TRBJ2-7
abundance: .
CDR3nt: TGTGCCAGCAGCAAGTTTAGCGGGACATCCTACGAGCAGTACTTC
CDR3aa: CASSKFSGTSYEQYF

v_gene: TRBV6-1
d_gene: .
j_gene: TRBJ1-4
abundance: .
CDR3nt: TGTGCCAGCAGTGAAATTTATCGGACATCTAATGAAAAACTGTTTTTT
CDR3aa: CASSEIYRTSNEKLFF

v_gene: TRBV9
d_gene: TRBD1
j_gene: TRBJ2-7
abundance: few
CDR3nt: TGTGCCAGCAGCCCACAGGGGGTTAGCTCCTACGAGCAGTACTTC
CDR3aa: CASSPQGVSSYEQYF

v_gene: TRBV4-1
d_gene: .
j_gene: TRBJ1-6
abundance: .
CDR3nt: TGCGCCAGCAGCCAAGATCTAGGGGGTATTAAGTATAATTCACCCCTCCACTTT
CDR3aa: CASSQDLGGIKYNSPLHF

v_gene: TRBV20-1
d_gene: .
j_gene: TRBJ2-5
abundance: .
CDR3nt: TGCAGGGCCCCGGCCCAAGAGACCCAGTACTTC
CDR3aa: CRAPAQETQYF

v_gene: TRBV7-3
d_gene: .
j_gene: TRBJ2-1
abundance: .
CDR3nt: TGTGCCAGCAGCTTAGGCGAGATGGGGGCTGAGCAGTTCTTC
CDR3aa: CASSLGEMGAEQFF

v_gene: TRBV7-9
d_gene: .
j_gene: TRBJ2-7
abundance: .
CDR3nt: TGTGCCAGCAGCTCAGACGGACAGCGGGGATCTTACGAGCAGTACTTC
CDR3aa: CASSSDGQRGSYEQYF

v_gene: TRBV28
d_gene: .
j_gene: TRBJ2-6
abundance: .
CDR3nt: TGTGCCAGCAGTCTCGTGGTCGGCTACTCTGGGGCCAACGTCCTGACTTTC
CDR3aa: CASSLVVGYSGANVLTF

v_gene: TRBV6-5
d_gene: .
j_gene: TRBJ1-6
abundance: once
CDR3nt: TGTGCCAGCAGTCCACCGCGCGGTAATTCACCCCTCCACTTT
CDR3aa: CASSPPRGNSPLHF

v_gene: TRBV3-1/TRBV3-2
d_gene: TRBD1
j_gene: TRBJ1-3
abundance: .
CDR3nt: TGTGCCAGCAGCGGACAGGGGGCCATATATTTT
CDR3aa: CASSGQGAIYF

v_gene: TRBV6-1
d_gene: .
j_gene: TRBJ2-5
abundance: .
CDR3nt: TGTGCCAGCAGTGAACCCTCCGTGGCAGGTAGTCAAGAGACCCAGTACTTC
CDR3aa: CASSEPSVAGSQETQYF

v_gene: TRBV7-2
d_gene: .
j_gene: TRBJ2-2
abundance: .
CDR3nt: TGTGCCAGCAGCTTAGTGGGAAGCGCCGGGGAGCTGTTTTTT
CDR3aa: CASSLVGSAGELFF

v_gene: TRBV18
d_gene: TRBD1
j_gene: TRBJ1-4
abundance: few
CDR3nt: TGTGCCAGCTCACCAAGGGAAGGCGGCCAGGGGGGTGAAAAACTGTTTTTT
CDR3aa: CASSPREGGQGGEKLFF

v_gene: TRBV5-1
d_gene: .
j_gene: TRBJ1-2
abundance: once
CDR3nt: TGCGCCAGCAGCTTGGATGTGGGACGAGGAGGCACCTTC
CDR3aa: CASSLDVGRGGTF

v_gene: TRBV6-2/TRBV6-3
d_gene: .
j_gene: TRBJ1-5
abundance: .
CDR3nt: TGTGCCAGCAGTTTAGGGCTTAGCAATCAGCCCCAGCATTTT
CDR3aa: CASSLGLSNQPQHF

v_gene: TRBV5-4
d_gene: TRBD1
j_gene: TRBJ2-7
abundance: once
CDR3nt: TGTGCCAGCAGCCCCGGGACAGGGCTCCCACCCTACGAGCAGTACTTC
CDR3aa: CASSPGTGLPPYEQYF

v_gene: TRBV5-6
d_gene: .
j_gene: TRBJ1-1
abundance: .
CDR3nt: TGTGCCAGCAGCTTGTCGGGGGCAGCTTTCTTT
CDR3aa: CASSLSGAAFF

v_gene: TRBV4-3
d_gene: .
j_gene: TRBJ1-5
abundance: .
CDR3nt: TGCGCCAGCAGCCAAGATGGGGGGGCTCAGCCCCAGCATTTT
CDR3aa: CASSQDGGAQPQHF

v_gene: TRBV7-2
d_gene: TRBD2
j_gene: TRBJ2-5
abundance: .
CDR3nt: TGTGCCAGCAGCTTAGTCTCCCTAGCGGGAGCAGAGACCCAGTACTTC
CDR3aa: CASSLVSLAGAETQYF

v_gene: TRBV28
d_gene: .
j_gene: TRBJ1-2
abundance: few
CDR3nt: TGTGCCAGCAGTTTAGCAGACAGCGCCTATGGCTACACCTTC
CDR3aa: CASSLADSAYGYTF

v_gene: TRBV13
d_gene: .
j_gene: TRBJ1-6
abundance: .
CDR3nt: TGTGCCAGCAGCTTAAGGGCAAACCTTCGCCAAATTTCACCCCTCCACTTT
CDR3aa: CASSLRANLRQISPLHF

v_gene: TRBV7-9
d_gene: .
j_gene: TRBJ2-3
abundance: .
CDR3nt: TGTGCCAGCAGCTCCTGGACTCACACAGATACGCAGTATTTT
CDR3aa: CASSSWTHTDTQYF

v_gene: TRBV11-3
d_gene: .
j_gene: TRBJ1-1
abundance: .
CDR3nt: TGTGCCAGCAGCTTATGGGGTACCACTGAAGCTTTCTTT
CDR3aa: CASSLWGTTEAFF

v_gene: TRBV6-2/TRBV6-3
d_gene: TRBD2
j_gene: TRBJ2-1
abundance: .
CDR3nt: TGTGCCAGCAGTTCGGCGGGAGCAAGAGATGAGCAGTTCTTC
CDR3aa: CASSSAGARDEQFF

v_gene: TRBV7-3
d_gene: .
j_gene: TRBJ2-3
abundance: .
CDR3nt: TGTGCCAGCAGCCGGGCAGGGGTTGACACAGATACGCAGTATTTT
CDR3aa: CASSRAGVDTDTQYF

v_gene: TRBV4-1
d_gene: .
j_gene: TRBJ1-2
abundance: .
CDR3nt: TGCGCCAGCAGCCAAGCCGTTGCGGGATATGGCTACACCTTC
CDR3aa: CASSQAVAGYGYTF

v_gene: TRBV5-1
d_gene: TRBD1
j_gene: TRBJ2-5
abundance: .
CDR3nt: TGCGCCAGCAGCGGGACCGGGACAGGGGGAGGGGAGACCCAGTACTTC
CDR3aa: CASSGTGTGGGETQYF

v_gene: TRBV5-1
d_gene: .
j_gene: TRBJ1-4
abundance: .
CDR3nt: TGCGCCAGCAGCTTGTTACCAGGGGATGAAAAACTGTTTTTT
CDR3aa: CASSLLPGDEKLFF

v_gene: TRBV29-1
d_gene: TRBD2
j_gene: TRBJ2-1
abundance: .
CDR3nt: TGCAGCGTTTTGACTAGCGTCGGGGGGGTGCAGTTCTTC
CDR3aa: CSVLTSVGGVQFF

v_gene: TRBV20-1
d_gene: .
j_gene: TRBJ2-2
abundance: .
CDR3nt: TGCAGTGCTAGTGTTCTGGGGTCCGGGGAGCTGTTTTTT
CDR3aa: CSASVLGSGELFF

v_gene: TRBV29-1
d_gene: TRBD1
j_gene: TRBJ2-7
abundance: .
CDR3nt: TGCAGCGTAGGGACAGGGTCCCCCTACGAGCAGTACTTC
CDR3aa: CSVGTGSPYEQYF

v_gene: TRBV19
d_gene: .
j_gene: TRBJ1-2
abundance: .
CDR3nt: TGTGCCAGTAGTCTTACCTTTTGGCAAGGTGGCTACACCTTC
CDR3aa: CASSLTFWQGGYTF

v_gene: TRBV3-1/TRBV3-2
d_gene: .
j_gene: TRBJ1-2
abundance: once
CDR3nt: TGTGCCAGCAGCCCTAGGGCGACGGATGGCTACACCTTC
CDR3aa: CASSPRATDGYTF

v_gene: TRBV9
d_gene: TRBD1
j_gene: TRBJ1-3
abundance: .
CDR3nt: TGTGCCAGCAGCGTAGAGGGGGCTTTAGGGGGAAACACCATATATTTT
CDR3aa: CASSVEGALGGNTIYF